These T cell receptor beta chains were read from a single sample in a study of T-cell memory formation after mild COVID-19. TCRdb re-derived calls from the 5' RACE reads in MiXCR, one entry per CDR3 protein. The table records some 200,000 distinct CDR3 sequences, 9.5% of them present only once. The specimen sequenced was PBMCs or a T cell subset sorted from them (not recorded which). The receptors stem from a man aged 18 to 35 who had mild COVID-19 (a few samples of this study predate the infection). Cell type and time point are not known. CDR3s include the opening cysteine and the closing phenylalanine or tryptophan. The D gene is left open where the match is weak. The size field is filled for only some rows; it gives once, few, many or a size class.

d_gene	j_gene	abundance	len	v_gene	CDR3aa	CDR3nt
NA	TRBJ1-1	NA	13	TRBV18	CASSVGANTEAFF	TGTGCCAGCTCAGTCGGTGCTAACACTGAAGCTTTCTTT
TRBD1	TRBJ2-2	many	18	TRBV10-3	CAISESYPGQGASGELFF	TGTGCCATCAGTGAGTCCTACCCAGGACAGGGGGCCTCCGGGGAGCTGTTTTTT
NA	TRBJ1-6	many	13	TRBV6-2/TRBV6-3	CASIGQFNSPLHF	TGTGCCAGCATTGGACAGTTTAATTCACCCCTCCACTTT
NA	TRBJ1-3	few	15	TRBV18	CASSRGPLSGNTIYF	TGTGCCAGCTCAAGGGGACCGCTCTCTGGAAACACCATATATTTT
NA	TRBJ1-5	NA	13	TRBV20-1	CSGMENLGQPQHF	TGCAGTGGTATGGAAAACTTGGGTCAGCCCCAGCATTTT
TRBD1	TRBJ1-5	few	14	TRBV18	CASSLPGQRQPQHF	TGTGCCAGCTCACTACCGGGACAGCGGCAGCCCCAGCATTTT
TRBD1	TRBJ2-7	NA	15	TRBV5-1	CASSLQGGPPYEQYF	TGCGCCAGCAGCTTACAGGGGGGCCCTCCCTACGAGCAGTACTTC
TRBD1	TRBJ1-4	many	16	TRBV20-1	CSALGTEAATNEKLFF	TGCAGTGCGCTTGGGACAGAGGCTGCAACTAATGAAAAACTGTTTTTT
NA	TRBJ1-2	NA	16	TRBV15	CATSRGDSTSRYGYTF	TGTGCCACCAGCAGAGGAGACTCAACCTCTCGGTATGGCTACACCTTC
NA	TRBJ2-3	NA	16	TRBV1	CTSSQDRVGDTDTQYF	TGCACCAGCAGCCAAGATCGGGTTGGGGACACAGATACGCAGTATTTT
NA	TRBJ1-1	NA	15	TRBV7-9	CASSLDGSLSTEAFF	TGTGCCAGCAGCTTAGATGGGAGTCTTAGCACTGAAGCTTTCTTT
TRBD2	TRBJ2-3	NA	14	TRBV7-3	CASSLSGGRDTQYF	TGTGCCAGCAGCTTATCGGGGGGGCGAGATACGCAGTATTTT
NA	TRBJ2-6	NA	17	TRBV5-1	CASSLSTGFSGANVLTF	TGCGCCAGCAGCTTGTCTACAGGGTTCTCTGGGGCCAACGTCCTGACTTTC
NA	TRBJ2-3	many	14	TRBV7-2	CASSFLRGTDTQYF	TGTGCCAGCAGCTTTCTCAGGGGCACAGATACGCAGTATTTT
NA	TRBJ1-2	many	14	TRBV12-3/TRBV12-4	CASSLESGLYGYTF	TGTGCCAGCAGTTTAGAGTCCGGGCTCTATGGCTACACCTTC
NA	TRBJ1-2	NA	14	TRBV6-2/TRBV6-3	CASSYFAAFYGYTF	TGTGCCAGCAGTTACTTTGCGGCTTTCTATGGCTACACCTTC
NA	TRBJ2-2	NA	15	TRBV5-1	CASKVFPGDTGELFF	TGCGCCAGCAAGGTCTTCCCGGGCGACACCGGGGAGCTGTTTTTT
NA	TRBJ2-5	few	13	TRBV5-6	CASSLTSVETQYF	TGTGCCAGCAGCTTGACTAGTGTGGAGACCCAGTACTTC
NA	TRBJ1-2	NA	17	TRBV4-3	CASSQKIRREVDYGYTF	TGCGCCAGCAGCCAGAAAATCCGCAGGGAAGTTGACTATGGCTACACCTTC
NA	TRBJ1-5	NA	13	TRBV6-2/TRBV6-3	CASRNDPIRLQHF	TGTGCCAGCAGAAACGATCCCATCCGACTCCAGCATTTT
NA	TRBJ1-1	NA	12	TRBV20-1	CSAREWHTEAFF	TGCAGTGCCCGAGAGTGGCACACTGAAGCTTTCTTT
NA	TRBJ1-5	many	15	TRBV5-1	CASSYDSARGQPQHF	TGCGCCAGCAGTTATGACAGCGCCAGGGGCCAGCCCCAGCATTTT
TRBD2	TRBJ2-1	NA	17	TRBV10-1	CASSGTSGVSSYNEQFF	TGCGCCAGCAGCGGGACTAGCGGGGTTAGCTCCTACAATGAGCAGTTCTTC
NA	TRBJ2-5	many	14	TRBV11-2	CASSNTWGEGTQYF	TGTGCCAGCAGCAATACGTGGGGTGAGGGGACCCAGTACTTC
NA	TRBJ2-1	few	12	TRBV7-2	CASGRFYNEQFF	TGTGCCAGCGGGCGCTTCTACAATGAGCAGTTCTTC
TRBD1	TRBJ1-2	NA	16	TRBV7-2	CASSVRGPRVPHGYTF	TGTGCCAGCAGCGTCAGGGGGCCCCGAGTACCTCATGGCTACACCTTC
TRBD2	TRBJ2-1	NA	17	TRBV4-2	CASSQDVGGSSYNEQFF	TGTGCCAGCAGCCAAGATGTGGGGGGGAGCTCCTACAATGAGCAGTTCTTC
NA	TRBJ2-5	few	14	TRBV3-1	CASSQYGKGETQYF	TGTGCCAGCAGCCAATACGGTAAAGGGGAGACCCAGTACTTC
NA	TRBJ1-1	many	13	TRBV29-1	CSVEPFVNTEAFF	TGCAGCGTTGAACCGTTTGTGAACACTGAAGCTTTCTTT
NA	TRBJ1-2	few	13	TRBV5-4	CASSSPGPNGYTF	TGTGCCAGCAGCTCACCGGGTCCAAATGGCTACACCTTC
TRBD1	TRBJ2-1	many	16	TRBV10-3	CAISGPGTGDYNEQFF	TGTGCCATCAGTGGCCCCGGGACAGGGGACTACAATGAGCAGTTCTTC
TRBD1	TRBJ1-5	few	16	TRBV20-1	CSAPGGGYDSNQPQHF	TGCAGTGCCCCAGGGGGAGGGTACGATAGCAATCAGCCCCAGCATTTT
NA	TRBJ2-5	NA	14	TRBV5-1	CASSLVGDEETQYF	TGCGCCAGCAGCTTGGTTGGTGACGAAGAGACCCAGTACTTC
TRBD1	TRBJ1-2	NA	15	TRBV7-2	CASSSDRVRFYGYTF	TGTGCCAGCAGCTCTGACAGGGTTCGTTTCTATGGCTACACCTTC
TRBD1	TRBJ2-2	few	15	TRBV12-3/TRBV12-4	CASRRTGSNTGELFF	TGTGCCAGCCGGAGGACAGGGAGTAACACCGGGGAGCTGTTTTTT
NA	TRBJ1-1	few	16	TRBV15	CATSRQTGTDNTEAFF	TGTGCCACCAGCCGACAAACCGGGACTGATAACACTGAAGCTTTCTTT
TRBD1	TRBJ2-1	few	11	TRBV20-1	CSVGQSGEQFF	TGCAGTGTGGGACAGTCCGGCGAGCAGTTCTTC
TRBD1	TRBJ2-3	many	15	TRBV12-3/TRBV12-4	CASSSTGGPADTQYF	TGTGCCAGCAGTTCAACAGGGGGCCCCGCAGATACGCAGTATTTT
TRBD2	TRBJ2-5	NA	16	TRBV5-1	CASRSYSGGAEETQYF	TGCGCCAGCAGGTCCTATAGCGGGGGGGCCGAAGAGACCCAGTACTTC
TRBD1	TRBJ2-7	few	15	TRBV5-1	CASSRGTGPRDEQYF	TGCGCCAGCAGCCGAGGGACAGGTCCTCGGGACGAGCAGTACTTC
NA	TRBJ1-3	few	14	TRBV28	CASSGTGTGNTIYF	TGTGCCAGCAGTGGAACAGGGACTGGAAACACCATATATTTT
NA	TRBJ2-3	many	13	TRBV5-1	CASSLDFADTQYF	TGCGCCAGCAGCTTGGATTTCGCAGATACGCAGTATTTT
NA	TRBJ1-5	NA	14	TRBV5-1	CASSSWGGSRPQHF	TGCGCCAGCAGTTCATGGGGGGGCAGCCGGCCCCAGCATTTT
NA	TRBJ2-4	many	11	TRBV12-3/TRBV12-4	CASSPENIQYF	TGTGCCAGCAGCCCAGAAAACATTCAGTACTTC
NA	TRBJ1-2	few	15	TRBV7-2	CASSSGVGRGYGYTF	TGTGCCAGCAGCTCGGGTGTGGGCAGGGGCTATGGCTACACCTTC
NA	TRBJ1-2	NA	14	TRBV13	CASSSTGRDYGYTF	TGTGCCAGCAGCTCTACAGGGAGGGACTATGGCTACACCTTC
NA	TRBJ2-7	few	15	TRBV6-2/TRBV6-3	CASRTWDGAGNEQYF	TGTGCCAGCAGAACATGGGACGGGGCTGGGAACGAGCAGTACTTC
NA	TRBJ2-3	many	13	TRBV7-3	CASSPGPSDTQYF	TGTGCCAGCAGCCCGGGTCCGTCAGATACGCAGTATTTT
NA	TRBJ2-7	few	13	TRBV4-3	CASSQDSRGEQYF	TGCGCCAGCAGCCAAGATTCCAGAGGCGAGCAGTACTTC
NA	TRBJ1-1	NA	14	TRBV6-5	CASSYSPGNTEAFF	TGTGCCAGCAGTTACTCGCCGGGGAACACTGAAGCTTTCTTT
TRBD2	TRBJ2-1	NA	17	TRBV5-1	CASSQPGLAGGHNEQFF	TGCGCCAGCAGCCAGCCGGGACTAGCGGGGGGCCACAATGAGCAGTTCTTC
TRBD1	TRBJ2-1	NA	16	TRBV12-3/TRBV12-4	CASSPSLGQGFYEQFF	TGTGCCAGCAGTCCCTCCCTGGGACAGGGGTTTTATGAGCAGTTCTTC
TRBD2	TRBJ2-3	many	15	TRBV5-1	CASSATSGGADTQYF	TGCGCCAGCAGCGCGACTAGCGGGGGTGCAGATACGCAGTATTTT
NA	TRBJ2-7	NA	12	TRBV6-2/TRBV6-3	CASSLSPYEQYF	TGTGCCAGCAGTTTATCCCCCTACGAGCAGTACTTC
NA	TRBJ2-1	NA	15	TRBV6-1	CASSEGSRGYNEQFF	TGTGCCAGCAGTGAAGGTTCCAGGGGATACAATGAGCAGTTCTTC
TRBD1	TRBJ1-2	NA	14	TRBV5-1	CASSLDRGGNGYTF	TGCGCCAGCAGCTTGGACAGGGGAGGCAATGGCTACACCTTC
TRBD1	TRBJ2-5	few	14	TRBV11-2	CASSKGQFQETQYF	TGTGCCAGCAGCAAGGGACAGTTCCAAGAGACCCAGTACTTC
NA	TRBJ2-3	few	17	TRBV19	CASSTRPRGLSTDTQYF	TGTGCCAGTAGTACACGGCCGAGGGGCCTAAGCACAGATACGCAGTATTTT
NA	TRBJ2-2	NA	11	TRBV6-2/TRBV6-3	CASTNTGELFF	TGTGCCAGCACCAACACCGGGGAGCTGTTTTTT